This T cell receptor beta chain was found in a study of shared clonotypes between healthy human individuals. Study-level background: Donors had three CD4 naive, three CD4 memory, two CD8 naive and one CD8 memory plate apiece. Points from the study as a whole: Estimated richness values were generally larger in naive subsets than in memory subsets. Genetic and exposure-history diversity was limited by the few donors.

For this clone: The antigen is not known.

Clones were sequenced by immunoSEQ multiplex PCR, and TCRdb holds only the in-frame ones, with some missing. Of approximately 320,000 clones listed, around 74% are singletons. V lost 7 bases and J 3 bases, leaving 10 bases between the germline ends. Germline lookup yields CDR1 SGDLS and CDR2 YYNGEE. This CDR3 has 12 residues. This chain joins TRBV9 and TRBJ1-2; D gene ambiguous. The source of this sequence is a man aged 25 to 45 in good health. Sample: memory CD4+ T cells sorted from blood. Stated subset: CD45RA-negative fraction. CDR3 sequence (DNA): TGTGCCAGCGGTGCGATCTACTATGGCTACACCTTC. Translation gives CASGAIYYGYTF.